These 17 T cell receptor beta chains originate from one sample sequenced in a study of T cell responses to AZD1222 COVID-19 vaccine. Profiled with immunoSEQ multiplex PCR; TCRdb holds only in-frame clones, not every one. The table records about 150,000 clones, roughly 88% of them present only once. The starting material was peripheral blood, obtained on day 0 of MenACWY control vaccination. These TCRs come from an adult in good health.

The J gene is TRBJ2-3, the V gene TRBV7-3, with 8 bases lining up with TRBD2. Per the germline V gene, CDR1 is SGHTA and CDR2 is FQGTGA. V lost 3 bases and J lost 2; bases outside the gene matches: 4. This CDR3 is built from 15 residues. This chain's CDR3 is CASSLLGGVTDTQYF. The CDR3 DNA sequence: TGTGCCAGCAGCTTGCTCGGGGGGGTCACAGATACGCAGTATTTT.

This chain connects TRBV4-1 to TRBJ1-2, with D uncertain. The CDR3 is made up of 13 amino acids. Germline lookup yields CDR1 MGHRA and CDR2 YSYEKL. Trimming removed 8 bases at V and 5 bases at J, with 15 bases between. The CDR3 DNA sequence: TGCGCCAGCTCCGAAGTTGCAATGTATGGCTACACCTTC. It translates to CASSEVAMYGYTF.

The chain uses TRBV15 and TRBJ2-5, with 9 bases aligning to TRBD2. The germline gives CDR1 LNHNV, CDR2 YYDKDF (reference sequence). Trimming cost V 6 bases and J 10 bases; bases outside gene matches: 12. This CDR3 has 14 residues. CDR3 sequence reads: CATRPGGASGIQYF. The CDR3 nucleotides are TGTGCCACCAGACCGGGAGGCGCTAGCGGGATCCAGTACTTC.

A few counts support this clone. The chain joins TRBV12-3 or TRBV12-4 to TRBJ1-2; a possible D gene is TRBD1 (5 bases). V was shortened by 5 bases and J by 8 bases, with 12 bases between the two germline ends. This CDR3 is 12 amino acids long. The CDR3 DNA is TGTGCCAGCAGTCTGACAGAAGTCGGCTACACCTTC. Protein sequence: CASSLTEVGYTF.

The V and J genes are TRBV18 and TRBJ2-2; D is ambiguous. Looked up from germline, CDR1 is KGHSH and CDR2 is LQKENI. Trimming left V 6 bases short and J 3 bases short, with 11 bases between. CDR3 length equals 14 residues. The CDR3 DNA sequence: TGTGCCAGCTCCTACCCTGGCCACACCGGGGAGCTGTTTTTT. It yields the protein CASSYPGHTGELFF.

V usage is TRBV19 and J usage is TRBJ2-7; TRBD1 or TRBD2 may be the D gene (5 bases each). The CDR3 runs to 15 residues. V was shortened by 3 bases and J by 3 bases, with 15 bases between the two germline ends. Germline V gene lookup returns CDR1 LNHDA and CDR2 SQIVND (reference sequence). The CDR3: CASSIVLGVGYEQYF. The CDR3, as DNA: TGTGCCAGTAGTATTGTATTGGGGGTAGGCTACGAGCAGTACTTC.

The chain joins TRBV7-9 to TRBJ2-1; TRBD2 agrees at 7 bases. This CDR3 has 15 amino acids. Germline CDR1 reads SEHNR; CDR2 reads FQNEAQ (reference sequence). V was pared by 4 bases and J by 2 bases, with 5 bases of the junction left unmatched. The CDR3 DNA follows: TGTGCCAGCAGCTCAGGCGGGGGAACCTACAATGAGCAGTTCTTC. It is translated as CASSSGGGTYNEQFF.

V gene TRBV30 combines with J gene TRBJ1-2; 9 bases are a match to TRBD1. This CDR3 spans 14 amino acids. Germline lookup yields CDR1 GTSNPN and CDR2 SVGIG (reference sequence). Trimming at V came to 7 bases and at J to 3 bases, leaving 9 bases not matched to a gene. CDR3 region: CASFPGQGYYGYTF. CDR3 bases: TGTGCCTCCTTCCCCGGACAGGGGTACTATGGCTACACCTTC. The full variable domain, in which reference TRBV30 and TRBJ1-2 provide the parts outside the CDR3, is SQTIHQWPATLVQPVGSPLSLECTVEGTSNPNLYWYRQAAGRGLQLLFYSVGIGQISSEVPQNLSASRPQDRQFILSSKKLLLSDSGFYLCASFPGQGYYGYTFGSGTRLTVV.

The chain joins TRBV28 to TRBJ1-5; TRBD1 matches at 7 bases. Germline trimming cut 6 bases from V and 2 bases from J; bases unmatched to any gene: 7. The CDR3 consists of 15 residues. The germline CDR1 and CDR2 sequences are MDHEN and SYDVKM. Written as DNA, the CDR3 is TGTGCCAGCAGCCATTCCACAGGGGGCAATCAGCCCCAGCATTTT. Its protein product is CASSHSTGGNQPQHF.

The chain links TRBV30 to TRBJ2-6; D gene uncertain. The ends were cut back, 0 bases at V and 11 bases at J, with 5 bases in the middle. CDR1 GTSNPN and CDR2 SVGIG come from the germline V gene (reference sequence). The CDR3 is made up of 11 amino acids. Written as DNA, the CDR3 is TGTGCCTGGAGTGTAGAGGACGTCCTGACTTTC. Its translation: CAWSVEDVLTF.

The table lists this clone with a count of one. The chain carries TRBV6-5 and TRBJ2-7; D is unclear. V gave up 2 bases and J gave up 2 bases, with 10 bases separating them. Germline CDR1 is MNHEY and CDR2 is SVGAGI. The CDR3 sequence is 14 residues long. The CDR3 loop is CASSYLVGTYEQYF. The CDR3 nucleotides read TGTGCCAGCAGTTACCTTGTTGGGACCTACGAGCAGTACTTC.

The chain has TRBV19 and TRBJ2-7; TRBD1 matches 9 bases. J was trimmed by 5 bases and V by 7 bases; bases with no gene match: 6. This CDR3 has 13 residues. Looked up from germline, CDR1 is LNHDA and CDR2 is SQIVND (reference sequence). DNA of the CDR3: TGTGCCAGTACAACCGGGACAGGGAACGAGCAGTACTTC. This codes for CASTTGTGNEQYF.

This rearrangement joins TRBV5-1 to TRBJ1-1; D gene uncertain. Germline V gene data show CDR1 as SGHRS and CDR2 as YFSETQ. V was trimmed by 0 bases and J by 1 base, leaving 16 bases between them. The CDR3 spans 17 residues. CDR3 sequence reads: CASSLAPFSGRNTEAFF. Written as DNA, the CDR3 is TGCGCCAGCAGCTTGGCCCCGTTCTCGGGCAGGAACACTGAAGCTTTCTTT.

The chain is built from TRBV27 and TRBJ1-5, with D tentatively TRBD1 (6 bases). The V gene lost 1 base and the J gene lost 2 bases, with 12 bases spanning the gap. Germline CDR1 and CDR2: MNHEY and SMNVEV (reference sequence). The CDR3 spans 16 residues. In nucleotides, the CDR3 is TGTGCCAGCAGTTTATTTGGGGGGCGACGCAATCAGCCCCAGCATTTT. Encoded protein: CASSLFGGRRNQPQHF.

The rearrangement joins TRBV9 to TRBJ2-2, with 7 nucleotides matching TRBD1. The CDR3 has 16 amino acids. In germline, CDR1 is SGDLS, CDR2 YYNGEE. Trimming cost V 0 bases and J 7 bases; bases outside gene matches: 9. CDR3 coding DNA: TGTGCCAGCAGCGTAGGGAGGAACAGGGGTGGCGGGGAGCTGTTTTTT. Translation: CASSVGRNRGGGELFF.

For the CDR3, the DNA is TGTGCCAGCAGTTGGACAGGGTTCTCTGGAAACACCATATATTTT. It yields the protein CASSWTGFSGNTIYF. V gene TRBV6-5 combines with J gene TRBJ1-3; TRBD1 matches at 8 bases. Per germline, CDR1 MNHEY and CDR2 SVGAGI. This CDR3 region has 15 residues. After removal of 4 bases from V and 0 bases from J, the junction contained 2 bases not matched to a gene.

The chain has TRBV28 and TRBJ1-1, with D possibly matching TRBD1 (6 bases). Germline V gives CDR1 MDHEN, CDR2 SYDVKM. The ends were cut back, 7 bases at V and 5 bases at J, with 17 bases in the middle. The CDR3 totals 14 residues. CDR3: CASTSRGVVTEAFF. CDR3 DNA sequence: TGTGCCAGCACCTCCAGGGGAGTGGTGACTGAAGCTTTCTTT.